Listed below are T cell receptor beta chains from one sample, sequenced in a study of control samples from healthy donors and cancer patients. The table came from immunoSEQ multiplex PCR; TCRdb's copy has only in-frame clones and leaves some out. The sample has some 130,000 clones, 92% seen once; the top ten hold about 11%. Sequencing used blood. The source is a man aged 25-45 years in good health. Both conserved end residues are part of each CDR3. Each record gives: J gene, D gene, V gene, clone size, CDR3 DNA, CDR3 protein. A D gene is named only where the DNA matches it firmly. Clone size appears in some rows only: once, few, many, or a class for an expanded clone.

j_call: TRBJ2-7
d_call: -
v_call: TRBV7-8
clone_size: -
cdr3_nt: TGTGCCAGCAGCTTAGACCTCTACGGGGAGCAGTACTTC
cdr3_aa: CASSLDLYGEQYF

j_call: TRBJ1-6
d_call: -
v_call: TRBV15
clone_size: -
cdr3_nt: TGTGCCACCAGCAGAAAAGCGGCCGTGGCACCCCTCCACTTT
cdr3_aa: CATSRKAAVAPLHF

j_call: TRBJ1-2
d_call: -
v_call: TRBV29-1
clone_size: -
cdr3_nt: TGCAGCGTTGACGGGGGGCCCTATGGCTACACCTTC
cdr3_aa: CSVDGGPYGYTF

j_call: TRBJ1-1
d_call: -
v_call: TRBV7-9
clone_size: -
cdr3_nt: TGTGCCAGCAGCTTAGATAGGGATGGTGAAGCTTTCTTT
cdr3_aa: CASSLDRDGEAFF

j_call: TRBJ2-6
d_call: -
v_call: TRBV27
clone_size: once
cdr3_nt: TGTGCCAGCAGTATCGGACACCCCTCTGGGGCCAACGTCCTGACTTTC
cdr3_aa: CASSIGHPSGANVLTF

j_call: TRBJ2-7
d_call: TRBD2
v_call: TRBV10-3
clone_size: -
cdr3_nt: TGTGCCGGACGTTCGGGAGGAAACTACGAGCAGTACTTC
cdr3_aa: CAGRSGGNYEQYF

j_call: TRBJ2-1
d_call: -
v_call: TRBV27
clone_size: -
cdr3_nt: TGTGCCAGCACGGCCGTCTACCGCTCCTACAATGAGCAGTTCTTC
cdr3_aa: CASTAVYRSYNEQFF

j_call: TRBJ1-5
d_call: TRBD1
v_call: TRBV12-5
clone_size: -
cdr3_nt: TGTGCTAGTGGCCGGGACAGGGCTAATCAGCCCCAGCATTTT
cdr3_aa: CASGRDRANQPQHF

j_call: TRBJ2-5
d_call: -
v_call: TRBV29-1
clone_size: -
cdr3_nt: TGCAGCGTTGGACAACCTCAAGAGACCCAGTACTTC
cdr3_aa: CSVGQPQETQYF

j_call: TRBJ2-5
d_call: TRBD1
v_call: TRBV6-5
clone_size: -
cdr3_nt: TGTGCCAGCAGCAGACAGGGGGCGAATTGGGAGACCCAGTACTTC
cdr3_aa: CASSRQGANWETQYF

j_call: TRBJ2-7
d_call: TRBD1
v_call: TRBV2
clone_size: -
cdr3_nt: TGTGCCAGCAGGAGAGGACAGGGGAGTTACGAGCAGTACTTC
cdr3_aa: CASRRGQGSYEQYF

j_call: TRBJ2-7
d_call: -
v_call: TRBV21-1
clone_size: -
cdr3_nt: TGTGCCAGATTCCACAAAAGAAAAAAGCGTTACGAGCAGTACTTC
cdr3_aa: CARFHKRKKRYEQYF

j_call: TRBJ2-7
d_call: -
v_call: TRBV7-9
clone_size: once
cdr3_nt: TGTGCCAGCAGCTCCCTATTCGGGGGTAGGGAGCAGTACTTC
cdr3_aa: CASSSLFGGREQYF

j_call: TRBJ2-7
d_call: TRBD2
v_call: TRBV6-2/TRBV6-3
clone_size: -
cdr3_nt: TGTGCCAGCAGTTCTAGGGGACTAGCGGGAGGGCCGGACGAGCAGTACTTC
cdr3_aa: CASSSRGLAGGPDEQYF

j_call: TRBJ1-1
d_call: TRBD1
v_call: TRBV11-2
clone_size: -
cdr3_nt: TGTGCCAGCAGCTTAGGGACAGGAAGAGTCACTGAAGCTTTCTTT
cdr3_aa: CASSLGTGRVTEAFF

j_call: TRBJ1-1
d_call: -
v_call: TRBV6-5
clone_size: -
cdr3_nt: TGTGCCAGCAGTTACTCGATGGGGGCTGAAGCTTTCTTT
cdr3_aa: CASSYSMGAEAFF

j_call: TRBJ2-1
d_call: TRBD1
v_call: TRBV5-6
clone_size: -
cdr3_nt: TGTGCCAGCAGCTCCCACGGATACAGGGGTTTCGATGAGCAGTTCTTC
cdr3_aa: CASSSHGYRGFDEQFF

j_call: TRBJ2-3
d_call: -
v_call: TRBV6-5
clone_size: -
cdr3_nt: TGTGCCAGCAGTTACTTCCAGGGGATCACAGATACGCAGTATTTT
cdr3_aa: CASSYFQGITDTQYF

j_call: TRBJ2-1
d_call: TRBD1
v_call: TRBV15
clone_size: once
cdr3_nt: TGTGCCACCAGCAGAGATCCTAATACAGGGGCCCAGCAGTTCTTC
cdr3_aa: CATSRDPNTGAQQFF

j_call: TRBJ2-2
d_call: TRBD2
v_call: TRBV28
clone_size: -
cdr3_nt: TGTGCCAGCAGTTTATCAAGCGGGAGGAACACCGGGGAGCTGTTTTTT
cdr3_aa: CASSLSSGRNTGELFF

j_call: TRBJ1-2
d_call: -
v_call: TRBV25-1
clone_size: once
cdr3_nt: TGTGCCAGCAGTGAATTTGTCACCCATGGCTACACCTTC
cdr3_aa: CASSEFVTHGYTF

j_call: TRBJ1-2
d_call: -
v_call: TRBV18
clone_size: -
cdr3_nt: TGTGCCAGCTCACCATATGGGGACAACTATGGCTACACCTTC
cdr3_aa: CASSPYGDNYGYTF